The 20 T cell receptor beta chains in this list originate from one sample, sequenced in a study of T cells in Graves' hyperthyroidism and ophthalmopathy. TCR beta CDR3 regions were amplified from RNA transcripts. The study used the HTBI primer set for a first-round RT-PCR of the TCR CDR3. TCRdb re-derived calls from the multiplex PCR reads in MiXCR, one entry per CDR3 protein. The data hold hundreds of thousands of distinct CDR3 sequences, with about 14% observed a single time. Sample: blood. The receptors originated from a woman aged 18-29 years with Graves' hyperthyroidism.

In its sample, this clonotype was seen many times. CDR3 protein: CASSDSEVDTQYF. The CDR3 DNA reads TGTGCCAGCAGTGACTCCGAGGTGGATACGCAGTATTTT. V is TRBV6-4 and J is TRBJ2-3; D unresolved. Trimming took off 0 bases at V and 6 bases at J, with 7 bases between the two ends. Germline V gives CDR1 MRHNA, CDR2 SNTAGT. The CDR3 covers 13 residues.

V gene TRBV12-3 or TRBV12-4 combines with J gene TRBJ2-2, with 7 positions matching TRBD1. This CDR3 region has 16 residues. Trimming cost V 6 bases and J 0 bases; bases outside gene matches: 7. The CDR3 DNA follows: TGTGCCAGCAGCCGACAAGGGACAGCGAACACCGGGGAGCTGTTTTTT. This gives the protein CASSRQGTANTGELFF.

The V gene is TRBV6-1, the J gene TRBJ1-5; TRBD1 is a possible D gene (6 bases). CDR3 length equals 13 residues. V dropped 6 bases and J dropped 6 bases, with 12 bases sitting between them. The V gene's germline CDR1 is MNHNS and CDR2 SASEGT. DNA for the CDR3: TGTGCCAGCAGGAGAACAGGGAGTCAGCCCCAGCATTTT. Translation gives CASRRTGSQPQHF.

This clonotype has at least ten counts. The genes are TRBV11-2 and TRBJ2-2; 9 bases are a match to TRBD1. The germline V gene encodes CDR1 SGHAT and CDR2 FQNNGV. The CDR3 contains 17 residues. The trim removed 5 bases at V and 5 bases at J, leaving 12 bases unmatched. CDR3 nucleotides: TGTGCCAGCAGCGGACGGAACAGGGGGCGTTATACCGGGGAGCTGTTTTTT. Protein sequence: CASSGRNRGRYTGELFF.

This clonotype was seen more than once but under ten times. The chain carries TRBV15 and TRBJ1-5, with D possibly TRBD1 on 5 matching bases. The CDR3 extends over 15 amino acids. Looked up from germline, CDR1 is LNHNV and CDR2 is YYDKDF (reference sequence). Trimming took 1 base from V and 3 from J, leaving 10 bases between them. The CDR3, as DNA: TGTGCCACCAGCAGAGGGGACGGATCCAATCAGCCCCAGCATTTT. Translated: CATSRGDGSNQPQHF.

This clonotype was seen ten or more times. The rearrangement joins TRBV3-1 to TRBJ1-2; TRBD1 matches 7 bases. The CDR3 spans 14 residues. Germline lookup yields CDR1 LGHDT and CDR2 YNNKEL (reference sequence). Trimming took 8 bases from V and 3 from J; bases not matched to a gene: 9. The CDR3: CASQPGTDDYGYTF. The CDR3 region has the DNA TGTGCCAGCCAACCCGGGACAGATGACTATGGCTACACCTTC.

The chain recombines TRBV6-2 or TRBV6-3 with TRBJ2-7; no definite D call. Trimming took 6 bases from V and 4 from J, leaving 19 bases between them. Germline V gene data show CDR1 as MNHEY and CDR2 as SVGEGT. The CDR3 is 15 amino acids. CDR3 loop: CASSQIDKTEYEQYF. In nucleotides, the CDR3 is TGTGCCAGCAGCCAAATCGACAAAACCGAGTACGAGCAGTACTTC.

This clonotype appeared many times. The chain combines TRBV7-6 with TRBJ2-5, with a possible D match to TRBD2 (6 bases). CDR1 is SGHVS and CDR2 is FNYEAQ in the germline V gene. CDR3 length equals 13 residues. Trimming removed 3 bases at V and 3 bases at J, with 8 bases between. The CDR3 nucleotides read TGTGCCAGCAGCTTTCCGGGAGAAGAGACCCAGTACTTC. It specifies CASSFPGEETQYF.

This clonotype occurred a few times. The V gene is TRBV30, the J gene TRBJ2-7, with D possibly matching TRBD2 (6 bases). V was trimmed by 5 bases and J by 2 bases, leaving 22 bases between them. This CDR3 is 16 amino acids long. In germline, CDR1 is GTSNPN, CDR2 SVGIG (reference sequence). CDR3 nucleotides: TGTGCCTGGTGTGGGGGGTCCAGGCGGGACCCCTACGAGCAGTACTTC. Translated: CAWCGGSRRDPYEQYF.

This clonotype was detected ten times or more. In DNA, the CDR3 is TGCAGCGTTGAAAGTTGGCAACCCACAGATACGCAGTATTTT. Residues: CSVESWQPTDTQYF. The rearrangement uses TRBV29-1 and TRBJ2-3, with D unresolved. V shed 2 bases and J shed 2 bases, with 11 bases lying between them. CDR1 and CDR2 (germline): SQVTM, ANQGSEA. CDR3 length: 14 amino acids.

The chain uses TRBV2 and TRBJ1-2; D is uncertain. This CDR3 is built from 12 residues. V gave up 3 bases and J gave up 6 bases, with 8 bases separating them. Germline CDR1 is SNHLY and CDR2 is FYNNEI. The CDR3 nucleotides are TGTGCCAGCAGTGACCGGGGAGATGGCTACACCTTC. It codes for CASSDRGDGYTF.

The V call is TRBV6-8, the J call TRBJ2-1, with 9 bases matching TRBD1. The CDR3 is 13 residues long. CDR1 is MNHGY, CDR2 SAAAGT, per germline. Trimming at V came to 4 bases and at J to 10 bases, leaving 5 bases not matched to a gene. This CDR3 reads CASSFGTGLEQFF. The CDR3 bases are TGTGCCAGCAGTTTCGGGACAGGGCTCGAGCAGTTCTTC.

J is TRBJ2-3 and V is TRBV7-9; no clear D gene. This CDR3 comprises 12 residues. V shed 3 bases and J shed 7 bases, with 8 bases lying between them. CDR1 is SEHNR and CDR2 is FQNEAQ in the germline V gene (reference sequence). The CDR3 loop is CASSFVVNTQYF. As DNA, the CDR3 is TGTGCCAGCAGCTTCGTGGTTAATACGCAGTATTTT.

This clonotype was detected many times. The CDR3 spells CASSLAFFPSGNEQFF. For the CDR3, the DNA is TGTGCCAGCAGCTTAGCGTTCTTTCCTAGCGGCAATGAGCAGTTCTTC. The chain is built from TRBV11-1 and TRBJ2-1; 7 bases line up with TRBD2. In germline, CDR1 is SGHAT, CDR2 FQDESV (reference sequence). The CDR3 sequence is 16 residues long. With V trimmed by 0 bases and J by 6 bases, 8 bases remained unmatched.

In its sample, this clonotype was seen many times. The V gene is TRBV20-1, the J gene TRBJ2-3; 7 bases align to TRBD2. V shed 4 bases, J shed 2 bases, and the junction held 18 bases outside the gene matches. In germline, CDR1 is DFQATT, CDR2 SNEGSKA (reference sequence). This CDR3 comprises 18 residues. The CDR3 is CSANPDPRRERNTDTQYF. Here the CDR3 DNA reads TGCAGTGCTAATCCCGACCCCAGGCGGGAGAGGAACACAGATACGCAGTATTTT.

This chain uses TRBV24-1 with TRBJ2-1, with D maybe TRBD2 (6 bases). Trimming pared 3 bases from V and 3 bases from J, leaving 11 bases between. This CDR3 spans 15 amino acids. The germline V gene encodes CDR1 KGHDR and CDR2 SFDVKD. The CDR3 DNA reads TGTGCCACCAGTGATGCCCCGGGACTCTACAATGAGCAGTTCTTC. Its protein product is CATSDAPGLYNEQFF.

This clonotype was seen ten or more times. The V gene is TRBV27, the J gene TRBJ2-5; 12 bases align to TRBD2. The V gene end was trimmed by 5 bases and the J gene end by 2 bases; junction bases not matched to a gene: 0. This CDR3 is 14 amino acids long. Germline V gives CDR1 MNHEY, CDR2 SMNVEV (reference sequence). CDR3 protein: CASSGLAGQETQYF. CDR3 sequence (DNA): TGTGCCAGCAGTGGACTAGCGGGGCAAGAGACCCAGTACTTC.

CDR3 region: CASSSGTSGGISGANVLTF. The CDR3 nucleotides are TGTGCCAGCAGTTCCGGGACTAGCGGGGGTATCTCTGGGGCCAACGTCCTGACTTTC. The rearrangement links TRBV12-3 or TRBV12-4 to TRBJ2-6; TRBD2 aligns across 14 bases. Unmatched junction bases numbered 5, after V lost 4 bases and J lost 0 bases. The CDR3 is 19 residues long.

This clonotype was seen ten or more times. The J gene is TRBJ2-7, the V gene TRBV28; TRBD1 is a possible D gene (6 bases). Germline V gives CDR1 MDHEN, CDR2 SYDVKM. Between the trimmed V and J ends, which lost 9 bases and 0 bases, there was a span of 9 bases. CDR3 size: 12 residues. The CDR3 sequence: CASGQTSYEQYF. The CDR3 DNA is TGTGCCAGTGGACAGACCTCCTACGAGCAGTACTTC.

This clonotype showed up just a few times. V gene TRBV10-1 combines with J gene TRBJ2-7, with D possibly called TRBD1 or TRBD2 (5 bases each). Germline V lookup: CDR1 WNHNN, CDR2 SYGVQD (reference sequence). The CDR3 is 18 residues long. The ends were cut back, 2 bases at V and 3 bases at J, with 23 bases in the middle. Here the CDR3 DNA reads TGCGCCAGCAGTGAGCCCGGGACGCTGGAACTGGGGGACTACGAGCAGTACTTC. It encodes CASSEPGTLELGDYEQYF.